These 29 T cell receptor beta chains came from one sample sequenced in a study of T-cell reconstitution after alpha-beta-depleted transplantation in children. Unique molecular identifiers were incorporated into the prepared TCRbeta library. TCRdb itself ran the PCR reads through MiXCR, one entry per CDR3 protein. This sample carries 200,000 to 300,000 distinct CDR3 sequences, more than 10% of them seen once, and the ten largest clones take 2.6%. Here the sequenced sample was PBMCs from the stem cell graft donor, taken from the stem cell graft. The receptors derive from a human donor who donated a stem cell graft to a child with acute lymphoblastic leukemia.

This clonotype was seen ten or more times. The chain couples TRBV7-9 to TRBJ2-7, with 8 bases that match TRBD1. The length of the CDR3 is 15 residues. CDR1 SEHNR and CDR2 FQNEAQ come from the germline V gene (reference sequence). V dropped 1 base and J dropped 6; count of bases not matched to a gene: 8. CDR3 in amino acids: CASSLVGGQAFEQYF. CDR3 in DNA: TGTGCCAGCAGCTTAGTAGGGGGACAGGCCTTCGAGCAGTACTTC. The entire variable domain, with the rest obtained from reference TRBV7-9 and TRBJ2-7, is as follows: DTGVSQNPRHKITKRGQNVTFRCDPISEHNRLYWYRQTLGQGPEFLTYFQNEAQLEKSRLLSDRFSAERPKGSFSTLEIQRTEQGDSAMYLCASSLVGGQAFEQYFGPGTRLTVT.

This clonotype was seen many times. The rearrangement uses TRBV6-5 and TRBJ2-1; TRBD2 might be the D (7 bases). CDR3 size: 15 residues. Deletions cut 9 bases from V and 5 bases from J, with 20 bases between. Germline-derived CDR1 and CDR2 are MNHEY and SVGAGI. CDR3 in amino acids: CASSNLAEGDNEQFF. The CDR3 nucleotides are TGTGCCAGTTCTAATCTAGCGGAGGGGGACAATGAGCAGTTCTTC.

This clonotype was counted ten times or more. The genes are TRBV7-9 and TRBJ1-5, with 9 positions matching TRBD1. The CDR3 runs 15 residues. V gave up 6 bases and J gave up 3 bases; unmatched junction bases: 6. Looked up from germline, CDR1 is SEHNR and CDR2 is FQNEAQ (reference sequence). CDR3 bases: TGTGCCAGCAGTCGAGGGACAGGGAACAATCAGCCCCAGCATTTT. As protein: CASSRGTGNNQPQHF.

This clonotype was recorded at least ten times. The chain is built from TRBV14 and TRBJ2-2; D is undetermined. Germline CDR1 reads SGHDN; CDR2 reads FVKESK. V was trimmed by 5 bases and J by 6 bases, leaving 16 bases between them. The CDR3 is 15 residues long. The CDR3 protein is CASSGPYSGAGELFF. The CDR3 region has the DNA TGTGCCAGCAGCGGGCCCTACTCCGGAGCCGGGGAGCTGTTTTTT.

This clonotype was detected ten times or more. V and J are TRBV12-3 or TRBV12-4 and TRBJ1-2; TRBD1 is a possible D gene (5 bases). This CDR3 has 14 residues. Deletions cut 5 bases from V and 7 bases from J, with 17 bases between. As DNA, the CDR3 is TGTGCCAGCAGTCCAGACAGCCACGGAGCTGGCTACACCTTC. It is translated as CASSPDSHGAGYTF.

The sample holds many counts of this clonotype. The CDR3 protein is CASSSQRPGVGTGELFF. CDR3 in DNA: TGTGCCAGCAGCTCCCAACGACCGGGAGTTGGAACCGGGGAGCTGTTTTTT. The chain joins TRBV6-2 or TRBV6-3 to TRBJ2-2, with a weak D call TRBD2 (6 bases). The CDR3 length is 17 residues. Trimming stripped 6 bases from V and 5 bases from J, with 22 bases between. Germline CDR1 MNHEY, CDR2 SVGEGT.

This clonotype occurred many times. The rearrangement joins TRBV7-8 to TRBJ1-5; D might be TRBD1 (6 bases). Germline V gene sequence: CDR1 SGHVS, CDR2 FQNEAQ. This CDR3 spans 17 amino acids. Deletions cut 3 bases from V and 2 bases from J, with 17 bases between. Written as DNA, the CDR3 is TGTGCCAGCAGCTTGGGCCGCTCTGGGGGCGGCAATCAGCCCCAGCATTTT. It translates to CASSLGRSGGGNQPQHF.

This clonotype was seen many times. The gene calls are TRBV10-3 and TRBJ1-1; maybe TRBD1 (6 bases). V lost 10 bases, J lost 4 bases, and 16 bases lay in between. Per the germline V gene, CDR1 is ENHRY and CDR2 is SYGVKD. The CDR3 runs to 13 residues. The DNA for the CDR3 is TGTGCCACCTCCGTTTACAGGGTCACTGAAGCTTTCTTT. This codes for CATSVYRVTEAFF.

This clonotype was seen many times. The gene calls are TRBV12-3 or TRBV12-4 and TRBJ1-1; TRBD1 agrees at 8 bases. The CDR3 has 13 residues. V was clipped by 5 bases and J by 12 bases; unmatched bases: 11. CDR3: CASSLTGGGKSFF. For the CDR3, the DNA is TGTGCCAGCAGTCTCACAGGGGGAGGGAAATCTTTCTTT.

Many counts were recorded for this clonotype. The chain has TRBV5-5 and TRBJ2-1; 7 bases agree with TRBD2. Germline CDR1 is SGHKS and CDR2 is YYEKEE (reference sequence). The J segment lost 6 bases and the V segment lost 4 bases, leaving 13 bases of the junction unmatched. The CDR3 covers 16 residues. CDR3 sequence: CASSRRVRGDGNEQFF. Written as DNA, the CDR3 is TGTGCCAGCAGCCGTCGTGTACGGGGGGACGGCAATGAGCAGTTCTTC.

This clonotype was picked up many times. The V gene is TRBV20-1, the J gene TRBJ2-7; D not certain. Germline V CDR1 and CDR2: DFQATT, SNEGSKA (reference sequence). The germline V and J ends were trimmed by 3 bases and 4 bases, with 7 bases remaining between them. The CDR3 is made up of 11 amino acids. The CDR3 loop is CSARSVYEQYF. In DNA form, the CDR3 reads TGCAGTGCTAGGTCAGTTTACGAGCAGTACTTC.

This clonotype was observed a handful of times. The chain has TRBV6-1 and TRBJ1-2; perhaps TRBD1 as D (5 bases). The germline CDR1 and CDR2 sequences are MNHNS and SASEGT. Trimming left V 6 bases short and J 2 bases short, with 13 bases between. CDR3 length equals 14 residues. CDR3 residues: CASSPSRDNYGYTF. The CDR3 nucleotides are TGTGCCAGCAGCCCTTCCCGGGACAACTATGGCTACACCTTC.

This clonotype came up many times. CDR3 sequence (DNA): TGCAGTGCTAGCGTAATTACAACGGCTAATTCACCCCTCCACTTT. This sequence encodes CSASVITTANSPLHF. The V gene is TRBV20-1, the J gene TRBJ1-6; D unresolved. V was pared by 3 bases and J by 6 bases, with 15 bases between. In germline, CDR1 is DFQATT, CDR2 SNEGSKA (reference sequence). The CDR3 is made up of 15 amino acids.

This clonotype came up once. Just one base apart from a much larger clone, this may be a read error. The genes are TRBV7-2 and TRBJ2-7, with TRBD2 as a possible D gene (5 bases). The CDR3 has 13 amino acids. In germline, CDR1 is SGHTA, CDR2 FQGNSA. The DNA of the CDR3 is TGTCCCAGCAGCTTTGATGTGGGGAGCGAGCAGTACTTC. Translation gives CPSSFDVGSEQYF.

Many counts were recorded for this clonotype. This chain joins TRBV5-1 and TRBJ1-3, with D tentatively TRBD1 (6 bases). This CDR3 comprises 15 residues. CDR1 SGHRS and CDR2 YFSETQ come from the germline V gene. Trimming removed 0 bases at V and 1 base at J, with 8 bases between. CDR3 nucleotides: TGCGCCAGCAGCTTGGTACAGGGATCTGGAAACACCATATATTTT. Translating gives CASSLVQGSGNTIYF.

The rearrangement joins TRBV29-1 to TRBJ1-2; a possible D gene is TRBD1 (5 bases). The germline V gene has CDR1 SQVTM and CDR2 ANQGSEA. The CDR3 has 13 residues. V was clipped by 4 bases and J by 7 bases, with 16 bases between them. Here the CDR3 DNA reads TGCAGCGTTGGACCGGGGGATGAGTGTGGCTACACCTTC. The encoded protein is CSVGPGDECGYTF.

The chain couples TRBV10-3 to TRBJ1-4; D is uncertain. This CDR3 spans 14 amino acids. V shed 0 bases and J shed 13 bases, with 15 bases lying between them. Germline assignment: CDR1 ENHRY and CDR2 SYGVKD. CDR3 amino acids: CAISESLTGGPLFF. The CDR3 DNA is TGTGCCATCAGTGAGTCGTTGACTGGAGGACCACTGTTTTTT.

This clonotype was recorded many times. The V gene is TRBV14, the J gene TRBJ2-3; D unclear. The germline gives CDR1 SGHDN, CDR2 FVKESK. The CDR3 totals 14 residues. Trimming removed 2 bases from V and 4 bases from J, with 10 bases in between. The CDR3 nucleotides are TGTGCCAGCAGCCAATACCTCCCACCAGATACGCAGTATTTT. This codes for CASSQYLPPDTQYF.

This clonotype has ten or more counts. The genes are TRBV7-2 and TRBJ2-1; D uncertain. Germline CDR1 is SGHTA and CDR2 is FQGNSA. Trimming stripped 1 base from V and 9 bases from J, with 7 bases between. This CDR3 spans 12 amino acids. CDR3 amino acids: CASSLVVVEQFF. The CDR3 DNA reads as TGTGCCAGCAGCTTAGTCGTGGTTGAGCAGTTCTTC.

This clonotype showed up many times. The rearrangement joins TRBV29-1 to TRBJ2-1; tentative D call: TRBD1 (6 bases). This CDR3 has 12 amino acids. Trimming removed 4 bases from V and 5 bases from J, with 9 bases in between. Germline V CDR1 and CDR2: SQVTM, ANQGSEA. The CDR3 DNA sequence: TGCAGCGTTGGACAGGCCAACAATGAGCAGTTCTTC. Translating it yields CSVGQANNEQFF.

This clonotype was seen repeatedly, ten times or more. This chain links TRBV5-5 with TRBJ2-3; 13 bases map to TRBD2. The CDR3 is made up of 16 amino acids. CDR1 is SGHKS and CDR2 is YYEKEE in the germline V gene (reference sequence). V lost 4 bases to trimming and J lost 5 bases; unmatched junction nucleotides: 7. DNA of the CDR3: TGTGCCAGCAGCCCAACTAGCGGGAGGGTGGAAGATACGCAGTATTTT. It translates to CASSPTSGRVEDTQYF.

This clonotype was seen many times. The chain has TRBV30 and TRBJ2-2; no clear D. Germline V lookup: CDR1 GTSNPN, CDR2 SVGIG (reference sequence). This CDR3 comprises 12 residues. V lost 2 bases, J lost 1 base, and 2 bases lay in between. The CDR3 reads CAWSLNTGELFF. DNA for the CDR3: TGTGCCTGGAGTCTGAACACCGGGGAGCTGTTTTTT.

This clonotype has a count of ten or more. The chain recombines TRBV7-8 with TRBJ1-5; D unresolved. The CDR3 consists of 14 residues. Trimming pared 5 bases from V and 3 bases from J, leaving 11 bases between. The V gene's germline CDR1 is SGHVS and CDR2 FQNEAQ. This CDR3 is CASSLSDYNQPQHF. CDR3 DNA sequence: TGTGCCAGCAGCCTATCGGACTACAATCAGCCCCAGCATTTT.

Ten or more counts support this clonotype. The J gene is TRBJ2-2, the V gene TRBV20-1; D is perhaps TRBD1 or TRBD2 (5 bases each). Germline loops: CDR1 DFQATT, CDR2 SNEGSKA (reference sequence). The CDR3 extends over 13 amino acids. V lost 6 bases and J 0 bases, leaving 8 bases between the germline ends. CDR3 sequence: CSAGATNTGELFF. The CDR3, as DNA: TGCAGTGCCGGGGCCACGAACACCGGGGAGCTGTTTTTT.

Many counts were recorded for this clonotype. The chain has TRBV7-2 and TRBJ2-5; a weak D match, TRBD1 (6 bases). This CDR3 comprises 16 residues. Germline V lookup: CDR1 SGHTA, CDR2 FQGNSA. The germline V and J ends were trimmed by 4 bases and 2 bases, with 17 bases remaining between them. CDR3 coding DNA: TGTGCCAGCAGCTCCGAGGGACAAACCGTTCAAGAGACCCAGTACTTC. Translated, it gives CASSSEGQTVQETQYF.

This clonotype appeared many times. The CDR3 region is CASGNEKLFF. CDR3 DNA sequence: TGTGCCAGCGGGAATGAAAAACTGTTTTTT. The chain recombines TRBV12-3 or TRBV12-4 with TRBJ1-4, with no clear D. The CDR3 is 10 amino acids. V was clipped by 8 bases and J by 5 bases, with 3 bases between them.

This clonotype was seen repeatedly, ten times or more. This rearrangement joins TRBV5-1 to TRBJ2-5; D is perhaps TRBD1 or TRBD2 (6 bases each). The CDR3 is 14 amino acids. In germline, CDR1 is SGHRS, CDR2 YFSETQ. The V end was cut by 0 bases, the J end by 2 bases, with 8 bases between. Written as DNA, the CDR3 is TGCGCCAGCAGCTTGGGGAGGGGGCAAGAGACCCAGTACTTC. It is translated as CASSLGRGQETQYF.

In this sample, this clonotype turned up a few times. CDR3 amino acids: CAWSRQREAFF. The DNA for the CDR3 is TGTGCCTGGAGTAGACAGCGTGAAGCTTTCTTT. The chain couples TRBV30 to TRBJ1-1; TRBD1 is a possible D gene (5 bases). Germline V gene sequence: CDR1 GTSNPN, CDR2 SVGIG (reference sequence). The CDR3 totals 11 residues. With 2 bases removed from V and 7 bases from J, the gap between germline ends came to 8 bases.

This clonotype was counted ten times or more. The chain employs TRBV5-1 and TRBJ2-7; TRBD2 agrees at 10 bases. J was trimmed by 6 bases and V by 2 bases; bases with no gene match: 8. CDR1 and CDR2 (germline): SGHRS, YFSETQ. This CDR3 is 15 amino acids long. The CDR3 nucleotides are TGCGCCAGCAGCTTCTCTAGCGGGGGAGGCGGCGAGCAGTACTTC. This codes for CASSFSSGGGGEQYF.